This TCR beta chain was recorded in a study of cytomegalovirus exposure and HLA in healthy donors. Whole-study findings and limits: Some TCR beta chains (roughly 160 of them) were listed as cytomegalovirus-associated.

About this clone: No antigen is known for it.

In the PCR, 60 Vbeta and 13 Jbeta primers were used. The protocol was immunoSEQ multiplex PCR, while the TCRdb copy is restricted to in-frame clones and leaves out a portion. This sample has about 100,000 clones; less than 80% occur once, and the top ten carry approximately 3.8%. Despite likely unrecorded immune exposures, the donors were nominally healthy at the time of sampling. Germline V gene lookup returns CDR1 SGHNT and CDR2 YYREEE (reference sequence). Between the trimmed V and J ends, which lost 0 bases and 0 bases, there was a span of 8 bases. The CDR3 contains 15 residues. The source is a man aged 25-40 years in good health and CMV-seropositive. The sequencing sample was made of PBMCs. V gene TRBV5-4 combines with J gene TRBJ2-3; D not certain. The CDR3 here is CASSLGIASTDTQYF. DNA for the CDR3: TGTGCCAGCAGCTTGGGGATAGCTAGCACAGATACGCAGTATTTT.